This TCR beta chain was identified during a study of CD8+CD57+ T cells in acquired aplastic anemia (dated by TCRdb to 2016 to 2018). General notes on the study: Extracted DNA from sorted CD4+ and CD8+ cells averaged approximately 3.4 ug, ranging from roughly 0.19 to 27.4 ug. Healthy donor samples averaged approximately 10 million reads for CD4+ and fewer than 12 million for CD8+ cells. On the study overall, not on this receptor specifically: No significant difference in CD8+ Simpson's diversity was found between patients and healthy controls (P=0.060). Although roughly 30 CD8+ CDR3 sequences were shared by patients and controls, these sequences appeared highly expressed in patients and within the immunodominant clones of patients.

Genomic DNA was used as template for profiling of TCR beta VDJ combinations and CDR3 sequences. TCR repertoire sequencing was run on an Illumina HiSeq 2000. The source study handled its data this way. TRBV/TRBJ rearrangement plots, CDR3 size and DJ length profiles, and Simpson's diversity index were used to assess repertoires. Whichever DNA sequence was most abundant in the deep sequencing data was defined as the immunodominant clone. CDR3 amino acid sequences were checked for sharing between subjects and were compared against published repertoires and the VDJdb database. TCRdb handled the public reads itself, with Q25 trimming in fastp and clone calling in MiXCR, and kept productive beta chains. A single entry per CDR3 protein holds the most common genes and DNA from its merged rows. The V and J calls here are based on TCRdb, not the publication. This sample has about 220,000 distinct CDR3 sequences in its table, and roughly 33% of those were observed once. The leading ten clones occupy roughly 1.1% of the sample.

TCR repertoires of sorted CD4+ and CD8+ blood T cells from severe aplastic anemia patients and healthy subjects were deep-sequenced in the study. Ficoll-Paque density gradient centrifugation was used to isolate peripheral blood mononuclear cells. CD4+ and CD8+ T cells were sorted by FACS or magnetic beads before DNA extraction. There are many counts of this clonotype. Its antigen target is currently unknown. No clone much larger than this one lies a single base away; base qualities are absent. The germline V gene gives CDR1 as KGHDR and CDR2 as SFDVKD. A distance of 10 bases separates the germline ends of V and J, which lose 7 bases and 4 bases respectively. The CDR3 has 13 amino acids, counting the end cysteine and phenylalanine. Only the CDR3 part of the read is kept: 39 bases, read in frame from the first base.

The V and J segments used are TRBV24-1 and TRBJ2-1; TRBD2 is possibly the D segment (6 matching bases). Sequencing was carried out using sorted CD4+, CD8+, or CD8+CD57+ T cells (not recorded which) from PBMCs. The receptor was derived from a human donor in good health, serving as a control. CDR3 protein: CATRGLPYNEQFF. The bases are TGTGCCACCAGGGGACTCCCATACAATGAGCAGTTCTTC.